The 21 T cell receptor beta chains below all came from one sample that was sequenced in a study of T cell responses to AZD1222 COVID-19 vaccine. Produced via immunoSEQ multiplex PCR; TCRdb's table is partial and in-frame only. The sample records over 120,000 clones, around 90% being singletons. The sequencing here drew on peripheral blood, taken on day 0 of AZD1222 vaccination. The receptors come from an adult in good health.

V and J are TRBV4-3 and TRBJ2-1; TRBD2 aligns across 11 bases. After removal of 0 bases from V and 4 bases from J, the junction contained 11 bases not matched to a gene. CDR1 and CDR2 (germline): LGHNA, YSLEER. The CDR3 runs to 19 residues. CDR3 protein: CASSQEGSSGTSGYNEQFF. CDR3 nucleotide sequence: TGCGCCAGCAGCCAAGAAGGTTCCTCCGGGACTAGCGGTTACAATGAGCAGTTCTTC.

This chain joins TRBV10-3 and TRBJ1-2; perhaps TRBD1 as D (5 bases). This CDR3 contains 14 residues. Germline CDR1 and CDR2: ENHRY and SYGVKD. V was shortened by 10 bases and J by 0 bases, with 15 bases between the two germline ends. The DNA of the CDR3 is TGTGCCACTGGGACGGGGGGACCTAACTATGGCTACACCTTC. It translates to CATGTGGPNYGYTF.

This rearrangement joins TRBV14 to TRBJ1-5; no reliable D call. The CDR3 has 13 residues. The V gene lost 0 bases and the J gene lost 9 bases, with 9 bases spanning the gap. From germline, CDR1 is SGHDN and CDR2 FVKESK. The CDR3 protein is CASSQDPTTPQHF. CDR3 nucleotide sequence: TGTGCCAGCAGCCAAGATCCCACCACGCCCCAGCATTTT.

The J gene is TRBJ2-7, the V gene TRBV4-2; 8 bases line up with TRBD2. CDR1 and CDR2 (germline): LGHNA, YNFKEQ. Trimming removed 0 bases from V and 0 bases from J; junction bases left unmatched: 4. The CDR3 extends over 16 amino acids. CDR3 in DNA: TGTGCCAGCAGCCAAGATGACGGGGGGGGCTCCTACGAGCAGTACTTC. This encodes CASSQDDGGGSYEQYF.

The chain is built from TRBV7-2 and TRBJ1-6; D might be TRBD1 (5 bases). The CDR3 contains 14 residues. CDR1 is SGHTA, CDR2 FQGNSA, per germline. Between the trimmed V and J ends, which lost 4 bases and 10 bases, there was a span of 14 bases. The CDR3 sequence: CASSSGIRGSPLHF. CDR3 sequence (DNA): TGTGCCAGCAGCTCGGGTATACGGGGCTCACCCCTCCACTTT.

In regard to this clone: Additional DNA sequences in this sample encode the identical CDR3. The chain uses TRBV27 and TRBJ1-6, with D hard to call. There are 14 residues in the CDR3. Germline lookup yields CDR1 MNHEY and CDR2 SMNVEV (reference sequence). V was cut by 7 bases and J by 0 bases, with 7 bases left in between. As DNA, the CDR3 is TGTGCCAGCAAGTGGAGCTCCTATAATTCACCCCTCCACTTT. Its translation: CASKWSSYNSPLHF.

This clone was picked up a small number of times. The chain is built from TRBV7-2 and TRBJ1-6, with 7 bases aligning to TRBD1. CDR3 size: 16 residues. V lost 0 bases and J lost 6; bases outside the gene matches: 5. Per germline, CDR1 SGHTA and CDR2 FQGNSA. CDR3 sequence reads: CASSLAMTGSNSPLHF. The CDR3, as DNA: TGTGCCAGCAGCTTAGCGATGACAGGGAGTAATTCACCCCTCCACTTT.

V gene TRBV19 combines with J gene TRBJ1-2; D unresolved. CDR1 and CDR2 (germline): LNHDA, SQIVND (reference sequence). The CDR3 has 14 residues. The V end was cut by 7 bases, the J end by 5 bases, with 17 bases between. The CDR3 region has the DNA TGTGCCAGTAACCCCCCTGAAGGGCGTTATGGCTACACCTTC. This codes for CASNPPEGRYGYTF.

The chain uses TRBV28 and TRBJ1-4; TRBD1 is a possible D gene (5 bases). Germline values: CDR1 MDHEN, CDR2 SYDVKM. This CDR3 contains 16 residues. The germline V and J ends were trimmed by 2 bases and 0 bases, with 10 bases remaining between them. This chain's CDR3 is CASSLQGSATNEKLFF. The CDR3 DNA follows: TGTGCCAGCAGTTTACAGGGTTCTGCAACTAATGAAAAACTGTTTTTT.

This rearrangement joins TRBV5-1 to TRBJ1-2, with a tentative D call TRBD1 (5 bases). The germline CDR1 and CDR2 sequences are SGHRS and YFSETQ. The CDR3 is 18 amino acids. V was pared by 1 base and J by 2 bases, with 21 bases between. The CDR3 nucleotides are TGCGCCAGCAGCTTGCAAGGCAGCACCCGGGGGAGCAACTATGGCTACACCTTC. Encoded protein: CASSLQGSTRGSNYGYTF.

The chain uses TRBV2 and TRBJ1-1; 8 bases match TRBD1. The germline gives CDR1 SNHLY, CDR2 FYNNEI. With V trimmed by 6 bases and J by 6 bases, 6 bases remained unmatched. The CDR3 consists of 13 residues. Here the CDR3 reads CASRPTGGSEAFF. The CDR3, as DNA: TGTGCCAGCAGGCCCACAGGGGGGTCTGAAGCTTTCTTT.

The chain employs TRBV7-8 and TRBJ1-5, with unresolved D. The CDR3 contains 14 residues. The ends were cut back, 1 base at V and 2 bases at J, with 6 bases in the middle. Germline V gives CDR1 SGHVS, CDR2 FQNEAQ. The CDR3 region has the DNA TGTGCCAGCAGCTTAGATCGAGGCAATCAGCCCCAGCATTTT. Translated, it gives CASSLDRGNQPQHF.

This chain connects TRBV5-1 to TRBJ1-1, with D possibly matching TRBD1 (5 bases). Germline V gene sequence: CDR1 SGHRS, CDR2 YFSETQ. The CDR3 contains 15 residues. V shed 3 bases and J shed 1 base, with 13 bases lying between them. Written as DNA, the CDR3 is TGCGCCAGCAGCTCCGGCGGAGGGGAGAACACTGAAGCTTTCTTT. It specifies CASSSGGGENTEAFF.

CDR3 sequence reads: CASSQDSGFGYGYTF. The CDR3, as DNA: TGCGCCAGCAGCCAAGATTCAGGGTTTGGCTATGGCTACACCTTC. The rearrangement uses TRBV4-3 and TRBJ1-2; TRBD1 is a possible D gene (5 bases). V lost 0 bases to trimming and J lost 4 bases, with 12 bases between them. Germline CDR1 and CDR2: LGHNA and YSLEER. There are 15 residues in the CDR3.

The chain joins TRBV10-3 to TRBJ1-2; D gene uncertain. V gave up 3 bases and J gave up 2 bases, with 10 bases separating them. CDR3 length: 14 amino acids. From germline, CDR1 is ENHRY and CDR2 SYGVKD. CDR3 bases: TGTGCCATCAGTGATTATATCGCAAACTATGGCTACACCTTC. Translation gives CAISDYIANYGYTF.

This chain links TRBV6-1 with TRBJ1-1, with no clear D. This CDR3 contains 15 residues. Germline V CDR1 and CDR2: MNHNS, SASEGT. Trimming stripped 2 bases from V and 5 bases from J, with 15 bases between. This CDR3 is CASSEMTGSPTEAFF. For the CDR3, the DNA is TGTGCCAGCAGTGAAATGACCGGGTCCCCTACTGAAGCTTTCTTT.

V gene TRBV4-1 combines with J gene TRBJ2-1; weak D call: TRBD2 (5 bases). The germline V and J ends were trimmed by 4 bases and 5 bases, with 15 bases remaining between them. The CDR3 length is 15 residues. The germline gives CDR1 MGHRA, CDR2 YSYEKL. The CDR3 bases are TGCGCCAGCAGCCCCATAGGGCCAGCGGACAATGAGCAGTTCTTC. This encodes CASSPIGPADNEQFF.

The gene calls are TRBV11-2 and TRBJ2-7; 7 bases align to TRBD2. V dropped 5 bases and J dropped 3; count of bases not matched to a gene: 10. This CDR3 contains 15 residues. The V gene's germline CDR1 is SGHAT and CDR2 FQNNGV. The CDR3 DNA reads TGTGCCAGCAGCCGGCTCAGCGGGGAGAGCTACGAGCAGTACTTC. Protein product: CASSRLSGESYEQYF.

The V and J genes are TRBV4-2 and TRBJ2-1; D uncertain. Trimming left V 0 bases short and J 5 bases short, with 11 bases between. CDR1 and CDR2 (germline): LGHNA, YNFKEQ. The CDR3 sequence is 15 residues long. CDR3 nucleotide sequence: TGTGCCAGCAGCCAAGACCGGCAGGACGACAATGAGCAGTTCTTC. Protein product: CASSQDRQDDNEQFF.

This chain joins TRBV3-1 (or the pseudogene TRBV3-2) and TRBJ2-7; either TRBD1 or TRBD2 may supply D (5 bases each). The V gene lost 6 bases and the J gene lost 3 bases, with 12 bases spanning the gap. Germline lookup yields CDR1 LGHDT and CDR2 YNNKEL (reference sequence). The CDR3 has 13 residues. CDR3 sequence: CASSQGPLYEQYF. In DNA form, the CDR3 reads TGTGCCAGCAGTCAGGGACCCCTCTACGAGCAGTACTTC.

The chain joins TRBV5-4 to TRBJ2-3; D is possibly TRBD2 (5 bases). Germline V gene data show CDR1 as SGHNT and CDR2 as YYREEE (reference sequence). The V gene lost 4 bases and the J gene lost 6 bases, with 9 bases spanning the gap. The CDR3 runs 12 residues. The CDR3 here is CASSAQRDTQYF. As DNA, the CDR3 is TGTGCCAGCAGCGCGCAGCGGGATACGCAGTATTTT.